This T cell receptor beta chain was sequenced during a study of T-cell reconstitution after alpha-beta-depleted transplantation in children (dated by TCRdb to the mid-2010s). Describing the broader study: Using TCR repertoire profiling, the study quantitatively followed how T-cell immune reconstitution unfolded in children after TCRalphabeta/CD19-depleted allogeneic hematopoietic cell transplantation.

The intended sense of this specimen's treatment or condition label: allogeneic hematopoietic cell transplantation with graft depleted of TCRalphabeta T cells and CD19 B cells. The children who served as transplant recipients had been given grafts of TCRalphabeta/CD19-depleted allogeneic hematopoietic cells. Points the paper makes about the study in general: Over subsequent months, a decline in hyperexpanded clone frequencies was noted, and after one year, T-cell counts and TCRbeta diversity were mostly ascribed to newly produced T cells. In some patients, the high TCRbeta diversity seen at day 60 was put down to recipient T cells and intrathymic progenitors that had survived conditioning. The apparently early alphabetaT-cell count recovery about two months after transplant was reportedly dependent on only several hundred rapidly expanded clones derived from non-depleted graft cells.

This clonotype is considered medium-sized (0.01 to 0.1%). Its antigen remains unidentified. It has no much larger one-base neighbor in the sample; base qualities were not kept. From a lookup of the germline V gene, CDR1 and CDR2 are SGHTA and FQGTGA. V gives up 1 base and J gives up 0 bases, and the segment between their germline ends measures 10 bases. The CDR3 contains 16 residues, cysteine and phenylalanine counted. Only the CDR3 region is kept as DNA, spanning 48 bases read in frame from base 1. To prepare the library, PCR was applied. These reads were obtained on an Illumina HiSeq 2500. TCR library preparation used molecular barcoding, with unique molecular identifiers applied to normalize quantification of the TCRbeta repertoire. TCRdb passed the public sequencing reads through fastp at Q25 and MiXCR, retaining productive beta sequences. CDR3 protein sequences are deduplicated, and each keeps its most common genes and DNA. In this sample the table shows about 6,500 distinct CDR3 sequences, 9.5% to 12% of which occur a single time. Clones ranked in the top ten supply under 25% of the sample.

This chain joins TRBV7-3 to TRBJ2-1; the D gene may be TRBD1 or TRBD2, since each aligns over 6 bases. This TCR was recovered from a child less than two years old who had a stem cell transplant for acute myeloid leukemia, so the T cells may come from the graft donor. Material: PBMCs, mostly from graft donor cells, obtained 180 days after TCRalphabeta/CD19-depleted stem cell transplant. DNA sequence: TGTGCCAGCAGCTTAATAGGAGGGGGCTCCTACAATGAGCAGTTCTTC. Its protein reads: CASSLIGGGSYNEQFF.